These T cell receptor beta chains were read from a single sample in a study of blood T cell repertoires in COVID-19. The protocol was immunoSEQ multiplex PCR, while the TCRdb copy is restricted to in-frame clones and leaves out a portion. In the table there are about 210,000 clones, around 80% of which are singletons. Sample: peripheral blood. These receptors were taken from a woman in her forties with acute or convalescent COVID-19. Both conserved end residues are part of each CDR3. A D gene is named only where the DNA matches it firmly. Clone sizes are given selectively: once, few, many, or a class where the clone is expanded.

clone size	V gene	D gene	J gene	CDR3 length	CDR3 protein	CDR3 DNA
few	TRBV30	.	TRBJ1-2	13	CAWSVDRPYGYTF	TGTGCCTGGAGTGTTGACAGACCCTATGGCTACACCTTC
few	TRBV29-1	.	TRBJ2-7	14	CSVVGSSDSYEQYF	TGCAGCGTCGTAGGTAGTAGCGACTCCTACGAGCAGTACTTC
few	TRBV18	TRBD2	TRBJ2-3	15	CASSHVTSGRDTQYF	TGTGCCAGCTCCCATGTGACTAGCGGGAGAGATACGCAGTATTTT
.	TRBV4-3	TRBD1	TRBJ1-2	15	CASSPTGDRGQGYTF	TGCGCCAGCAGCCCGACAGGTGACAGGGGGCAGGGCTACACCTTC
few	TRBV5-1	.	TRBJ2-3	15	CASSLDGRLTDTQYF	TGCGCCAGCAGCTTGGACGGCAGACTCACAGATACGCAGTATTTT
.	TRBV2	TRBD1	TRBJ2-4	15	CASRWDSPIKNIQYF	TGTGCCAGCCGCTGGGACAGCCCTATCAAAAACATTCAGTACTTC
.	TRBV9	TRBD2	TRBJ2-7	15	CASSLTRGGNSEQYF	TGTGCCAGCAGCCTGACTAGGGGAGGGAACTCCGAGCAGTACTTC
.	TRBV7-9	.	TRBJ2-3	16	CASSSDFAGTTDTQYF	TGTGCCAGCAGCTCCGATTTTGCGGGTACCACAGATACGCAGTATTTT
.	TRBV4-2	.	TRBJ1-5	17	CASSQEQGWDEDQPQHF	TGTGCCAGCAGCCAGGAACAGGGATGGGACGAGGATCAGCCCCAGCATTTT
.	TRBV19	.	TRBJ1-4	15	CASSIEALPNEKLFF	TGTGCCAGTAGTATAGAGGCTTTACCTAATGAAAAACTGTTTTTT
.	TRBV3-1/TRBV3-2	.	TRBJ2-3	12	CASSQHSDTQYF	TGTGCCAGCAGCCAACACTCAGATACGCAGTATTTT
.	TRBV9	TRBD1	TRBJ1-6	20	CASSVGRGQTLSSYNSPLHF	TGTGCCAGCAGCGTAGGAAGGGGACAGACCCTTAGCTCCTATAATTCACCCCTCCACTTT
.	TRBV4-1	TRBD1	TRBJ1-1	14	CASSQPTGLAEAFF	TGCGCCAGCAGCCAACCGACAGGGTTAGCTGAAGCTTTCTTT
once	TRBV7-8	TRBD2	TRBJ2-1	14	CASSLVTSGSPQFF	TGTGCCAGCAGCTTAGTGACTAGCGGGAGCCCCCAGTTCTTC
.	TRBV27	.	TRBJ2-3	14	CASSLGGIADTQYF	TGTGCCAGCAGTTTAGGGGGGATCGCAGATACGCAGTATTTT
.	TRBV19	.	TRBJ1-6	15	CASSLNRDHNSPLHF	TGTGCCAGTAGTCTTAACAGGGATCATAATTCACCCCTCCACTTT
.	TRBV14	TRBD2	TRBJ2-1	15	CASSRSGSSYNEQFF	TGTGCCAGCAGCCGAAGCGGGAGTTCCTACAATGAGCAGTTCTTC
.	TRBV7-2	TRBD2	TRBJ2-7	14	CASSLSGRGHEQYF	TGTGCCAGCAGCTTGAGCGGGAGAGGCCACGAGCAGTACTTC
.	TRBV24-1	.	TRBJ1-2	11	CATSRGLDYTF	TGTGCCACCAGTCGGGGTTTAGACTACACCTTC
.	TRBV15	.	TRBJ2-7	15	CATSRDRGLAYEQYF	TGTGCCACCAGCAGAGATCGCGGGTTAGCCTACGAGCAGTACTTC
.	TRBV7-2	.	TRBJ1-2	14	CASSLGSGYGGYTF	TGTGCCAGCAGCTTAGGGAGCGGGTACGGGGGCTACACCTTC
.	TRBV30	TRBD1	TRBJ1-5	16	CAWSLETGGDNQPQHF	TGTGCCTGGAGCCTTGAGACAGGGGGGGATAATCAGCCCCAGCATTTT
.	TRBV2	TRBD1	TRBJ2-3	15	CASSDDRVGTDTQYF	TGTGCCAGCAGTGATGACAGGGTGGGCACAGATACGCAGTATTTT
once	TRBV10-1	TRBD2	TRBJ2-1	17	CASSDQSGALSYNEQFF	TGCGCCAGCAGTGACCAGAGCGGGGCCCTCTCCTACAATGAGCAGTTCTTC
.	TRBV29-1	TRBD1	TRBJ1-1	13	CSAGTGMNTEAFF	TGCAGCGCCGGGACAGGGATGAACACTGAAGCTTTCTTT
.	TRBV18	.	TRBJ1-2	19	CASSPAPGDRRKRNYGYTF	TGTGCCAGCTCACCCGCTCCAGGGGATAGGCGCAAGAGGAACTATGGCTACACCTTC
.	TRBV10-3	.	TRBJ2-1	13	CAISDFLYNEQFF	TGTGCCATCAGTGATTTTCTCTACAATGAGCAGTTCTTC
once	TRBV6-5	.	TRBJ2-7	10	CASGSYEQYF	TGTGCCAGCGGGAGTTACGAGCAGTACTTC
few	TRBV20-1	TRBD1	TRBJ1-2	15	CSASPLGQGAYGYTF	TGCAGTGCTAGTCCTTTGGGACAGGGGGCCTATGGCTACACCTTC
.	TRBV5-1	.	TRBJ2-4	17	CASSYQSGLLAKNIQYF	TGCGCCAGCAGCTACCAATCTGGACTCTTAGCCAAAAACATTCAGTACTTC
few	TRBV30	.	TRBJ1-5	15	CAWSPTRGRNQPQHF	TGTGCCTGGAGCCCCACCAGGGGACGCAATCAGCCCCAGCATTTT